This T cell receptor (beta chain) came from a study of cytomegalovirus exposure and HLA in healthy donors. PCR primers comprised 60 Vbeta and 13 Jbeta primers. The assay was immunoSEQ multiplex PCR, and TCRdb's table has in-frame clones only and misses some. The repertoire table contains about 200,000 clones. J gave up 6 bases and V 3 bases, and 2 bases lay outside the gene matches. The CDR3 length is 15 residues. Germline CDR1 reads SGHVS; CDR2 reads FNYEAQ. As concerns this clone: Its antigen is still unknown.

Overall study results and limits: Serostatus for CMV was the only available immune exposure information. Across donors, presence/absence analyses took sequencing depth to be roughly uniform. A prior analysis recorded that most TCR beta V segments were productive about 90% or about 30% of the time.

Sample: PBMCs. The chain uses TRBV7-6 and TRBJ2-1; TRBD2 matches at 13 bases. This TCR came from a boy younger than 18 in good health and CMV-seronegative. The CDR3 DNA is TGTGCCAGCAGCTTGGGACTAGCGGGACCCAATGAGCAGTTCTTC. It specifies CASSLGLAGPNEQFF.